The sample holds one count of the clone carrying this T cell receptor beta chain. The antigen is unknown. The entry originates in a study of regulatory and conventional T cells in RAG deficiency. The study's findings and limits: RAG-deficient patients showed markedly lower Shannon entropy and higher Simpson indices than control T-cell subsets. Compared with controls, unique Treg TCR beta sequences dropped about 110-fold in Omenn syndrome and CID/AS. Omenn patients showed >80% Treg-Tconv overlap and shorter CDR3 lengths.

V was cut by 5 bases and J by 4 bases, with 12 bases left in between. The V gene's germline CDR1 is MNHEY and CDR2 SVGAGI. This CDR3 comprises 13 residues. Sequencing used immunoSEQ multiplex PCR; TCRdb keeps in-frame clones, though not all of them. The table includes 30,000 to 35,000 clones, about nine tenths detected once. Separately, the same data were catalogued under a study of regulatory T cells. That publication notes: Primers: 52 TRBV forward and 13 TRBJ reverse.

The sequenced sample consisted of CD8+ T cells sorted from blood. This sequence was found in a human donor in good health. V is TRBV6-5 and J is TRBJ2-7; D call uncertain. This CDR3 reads CASSEFDMYEQYF. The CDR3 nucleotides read TGTGCCAGCAGTGAATTTGATATGTACGAGCAGTACTTC.